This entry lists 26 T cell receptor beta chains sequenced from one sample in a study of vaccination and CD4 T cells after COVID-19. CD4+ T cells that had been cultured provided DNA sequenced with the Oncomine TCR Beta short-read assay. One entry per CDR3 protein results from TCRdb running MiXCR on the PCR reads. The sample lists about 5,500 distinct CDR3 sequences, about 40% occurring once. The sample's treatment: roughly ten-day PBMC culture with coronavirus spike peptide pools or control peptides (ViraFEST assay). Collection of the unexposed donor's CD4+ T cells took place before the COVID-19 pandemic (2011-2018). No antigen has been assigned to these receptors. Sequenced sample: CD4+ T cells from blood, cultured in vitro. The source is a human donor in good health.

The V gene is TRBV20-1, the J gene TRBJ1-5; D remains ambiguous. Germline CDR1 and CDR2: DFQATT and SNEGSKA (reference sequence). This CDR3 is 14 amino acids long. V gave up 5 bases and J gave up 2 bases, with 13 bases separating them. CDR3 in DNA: TGCAGTGCTGTCCAGCCTCATGGCAATCAGCCCCAGCATTTT. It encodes CSAVQPHGNQPQHF.

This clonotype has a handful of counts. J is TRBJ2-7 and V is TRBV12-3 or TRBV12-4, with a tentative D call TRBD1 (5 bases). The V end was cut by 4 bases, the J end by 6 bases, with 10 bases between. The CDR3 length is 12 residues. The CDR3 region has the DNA TGTGCCAGCAGTTCCAAGGGGTTCGAGCAGTACTTC. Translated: CASSSKGFEQYF.

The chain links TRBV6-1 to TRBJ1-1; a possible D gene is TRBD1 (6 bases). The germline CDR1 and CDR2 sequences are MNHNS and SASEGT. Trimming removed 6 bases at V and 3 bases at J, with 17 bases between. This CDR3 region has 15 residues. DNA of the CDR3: TGTGCCAGCAGCCGGGCACAGGGATTTGACACTGAAGCTTTCTTT. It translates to CASSRAQGFDTEAFF.

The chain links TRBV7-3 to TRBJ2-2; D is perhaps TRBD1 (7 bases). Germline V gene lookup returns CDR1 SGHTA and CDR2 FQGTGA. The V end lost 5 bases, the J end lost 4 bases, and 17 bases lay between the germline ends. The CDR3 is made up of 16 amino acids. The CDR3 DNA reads TGTGCCAGCAGCCCCCCGGCCCAGGGGGGCACCGGGGAGCTGTTTTTT. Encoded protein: CASSPPAQGGTGELFF.

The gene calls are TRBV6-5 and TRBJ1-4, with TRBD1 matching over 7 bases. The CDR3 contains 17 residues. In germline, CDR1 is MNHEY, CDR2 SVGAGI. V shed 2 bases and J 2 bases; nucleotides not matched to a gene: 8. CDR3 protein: CASSYPRGINTNEKLFF. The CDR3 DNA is TGTGCCAGCAGTTACCCCAGGGGGATCAACACTAATGAAAAACTGTTTTTT.

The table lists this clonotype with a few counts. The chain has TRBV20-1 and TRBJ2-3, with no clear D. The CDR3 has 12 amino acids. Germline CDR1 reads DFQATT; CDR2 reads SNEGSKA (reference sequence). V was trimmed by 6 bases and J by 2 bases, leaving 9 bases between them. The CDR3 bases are TGCAGTGCACCCATTTCCACAGATACGCAGTATTTT. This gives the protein CSAPISTDTQYF.

CDR3 DNA sequence: TGTGCCAGCAGCCAAGATTCTTCGGGGATACTTGATGCTTTCTTT. This encodes CASSQDSSGILDAFF. The V and J genes are TRBV4-2 and TRBJ1-1; the D is unclear. V gave up 0 bases and J gave up 11 bases, with 19 bases separating them. CDR1 is LGHNA, CDR2 YNFKEQ, per germline. The CDR3 is 15 residues long.

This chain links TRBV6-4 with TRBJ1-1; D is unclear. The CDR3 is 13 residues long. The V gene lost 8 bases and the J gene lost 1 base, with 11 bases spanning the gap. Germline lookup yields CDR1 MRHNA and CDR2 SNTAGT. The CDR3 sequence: CASALDGNTEAFF. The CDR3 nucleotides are TGTGCCAGCGCTTTGGACGGGAACACTGAAGCTTTCTTT.

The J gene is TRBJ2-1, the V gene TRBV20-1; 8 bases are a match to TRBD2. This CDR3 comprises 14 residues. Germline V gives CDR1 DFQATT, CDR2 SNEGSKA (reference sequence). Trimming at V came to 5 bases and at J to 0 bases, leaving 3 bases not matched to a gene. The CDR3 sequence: CSAQRGSSYNEQFF. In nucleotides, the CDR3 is TGCAGTGCTCAGCGGGGGAGCTCCTACAATGAGCAGTTCTTC.

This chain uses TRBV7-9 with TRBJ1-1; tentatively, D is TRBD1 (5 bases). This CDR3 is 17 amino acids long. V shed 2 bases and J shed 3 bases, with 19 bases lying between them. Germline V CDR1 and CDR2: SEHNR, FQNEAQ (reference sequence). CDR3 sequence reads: CASSLFRARQDYTEAFF. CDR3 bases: TGTGCCAGCAGCTTATTCAGGGCGCGGCAGGACTACACTGAAGCTTTCTTT.

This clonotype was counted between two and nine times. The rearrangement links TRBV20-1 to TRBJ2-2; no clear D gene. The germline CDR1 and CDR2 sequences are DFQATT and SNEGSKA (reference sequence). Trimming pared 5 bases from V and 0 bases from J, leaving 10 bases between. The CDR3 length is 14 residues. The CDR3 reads CSAPVVANTGELFF. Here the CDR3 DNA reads TGCAGTGCTCCGGTCGTCGCGAACACCGGGGAGCTGTTTTTT.

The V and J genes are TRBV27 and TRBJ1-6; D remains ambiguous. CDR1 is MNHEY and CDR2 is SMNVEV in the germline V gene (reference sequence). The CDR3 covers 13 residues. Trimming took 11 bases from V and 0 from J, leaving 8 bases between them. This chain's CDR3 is CASLSSYNSPLHF. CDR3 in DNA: TGTGCCTCCCTCAGCTCCTATAATTCACCCCTCCACTTT.

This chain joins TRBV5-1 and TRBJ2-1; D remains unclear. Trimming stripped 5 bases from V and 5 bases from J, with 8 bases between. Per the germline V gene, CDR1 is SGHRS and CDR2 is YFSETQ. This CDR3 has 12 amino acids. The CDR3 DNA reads TGCGCCAGCAGTCTCGTAGACAATGAGCAGTTCTTC. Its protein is CASSLVDNEQFF.

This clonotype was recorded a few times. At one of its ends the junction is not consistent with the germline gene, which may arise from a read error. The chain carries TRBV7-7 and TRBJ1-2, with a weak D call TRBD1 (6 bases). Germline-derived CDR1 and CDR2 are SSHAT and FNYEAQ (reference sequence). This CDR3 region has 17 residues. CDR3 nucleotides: TGTGCTAGCAGCTTAGAATCCTTTTTTGGGGGCTCTAGTGGCTACACCTTC. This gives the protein CASSLESFFGGSSGYTF.

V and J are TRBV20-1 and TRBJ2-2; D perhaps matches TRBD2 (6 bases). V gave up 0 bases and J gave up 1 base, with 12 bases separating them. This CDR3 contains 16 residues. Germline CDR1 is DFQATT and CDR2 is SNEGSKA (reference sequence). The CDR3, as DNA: TGCAGTGCTAGAGATTGGCGGGAAAGGAACACCGGGGAGCTGTTTTTT. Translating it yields CSARDWRERNTGELFF.

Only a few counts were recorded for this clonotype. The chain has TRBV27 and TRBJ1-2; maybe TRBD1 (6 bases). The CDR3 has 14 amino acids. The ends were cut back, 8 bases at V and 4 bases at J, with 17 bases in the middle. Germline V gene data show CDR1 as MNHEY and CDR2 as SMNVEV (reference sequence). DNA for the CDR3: TGTGCCAGCGGATCAGGGGCCATCCTCTATGGCTACACCTTC. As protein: CASGSGAILYGYTF.

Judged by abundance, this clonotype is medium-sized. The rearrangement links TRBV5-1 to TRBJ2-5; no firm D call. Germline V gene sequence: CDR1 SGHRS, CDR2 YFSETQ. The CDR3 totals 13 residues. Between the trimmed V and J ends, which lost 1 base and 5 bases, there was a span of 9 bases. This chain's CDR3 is CASSLTRRETQYF. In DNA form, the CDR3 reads TGCGCCAGCAGCTTGACCAGACGGGAGACCCAGTACTTC. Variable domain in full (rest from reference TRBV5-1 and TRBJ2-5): KAGVTQTPRYLIKTRGQQVTLSCSPISGHRSVSWYQQTPGQGLQFLFEYFSETQRNKGNFPGRFSGRQFSNSRSEMNVSTLELGDSALYLCASSLTRRETQYFGPGTRLLVL.

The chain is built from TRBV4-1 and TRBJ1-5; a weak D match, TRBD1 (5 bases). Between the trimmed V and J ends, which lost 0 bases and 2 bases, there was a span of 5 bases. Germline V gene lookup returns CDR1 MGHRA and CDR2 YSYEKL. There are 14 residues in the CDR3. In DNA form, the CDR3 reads TGCGCCAGCAGCCAAGAACAGGGCAATCAGCCCCAGCATTTT. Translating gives CASSQEQGNQPQHF.

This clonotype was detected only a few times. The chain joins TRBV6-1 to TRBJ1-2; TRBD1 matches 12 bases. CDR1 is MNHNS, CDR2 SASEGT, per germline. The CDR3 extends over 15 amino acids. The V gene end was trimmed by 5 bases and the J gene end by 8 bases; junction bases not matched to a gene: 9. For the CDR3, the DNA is TGTGCCAGCAGTAAGGGGGGACAGGGGGCGCGAGGCTACACCTTC. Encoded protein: CASSKGGQGARGYTF.

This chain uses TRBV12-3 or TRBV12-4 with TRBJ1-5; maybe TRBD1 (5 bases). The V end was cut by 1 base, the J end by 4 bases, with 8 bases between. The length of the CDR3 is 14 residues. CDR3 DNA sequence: TGTGCCAGCAGTTTAGGACAGCTTAATCAGCCCCAGCATTTT. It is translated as CASSLGQLNQPQHF.

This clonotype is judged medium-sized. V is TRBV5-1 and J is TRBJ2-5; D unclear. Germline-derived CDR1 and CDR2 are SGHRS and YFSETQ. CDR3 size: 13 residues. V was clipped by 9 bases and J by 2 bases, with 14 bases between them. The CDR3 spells CATGEAVQETQYF. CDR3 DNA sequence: TGCGCCACGGGCGAGGCAGTACAAGAGACCCAGTACTTC.

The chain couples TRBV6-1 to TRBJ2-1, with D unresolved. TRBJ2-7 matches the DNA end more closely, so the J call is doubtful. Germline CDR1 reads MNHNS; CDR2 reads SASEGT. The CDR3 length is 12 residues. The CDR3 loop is CASSDQGYEQYF. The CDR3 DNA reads TGTGCCAGCAGTGATCAAGGTTACGAGCAGTACTTC.

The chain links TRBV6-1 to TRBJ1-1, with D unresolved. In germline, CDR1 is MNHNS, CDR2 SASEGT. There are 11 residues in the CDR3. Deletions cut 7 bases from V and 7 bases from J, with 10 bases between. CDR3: CASKEEVEAFF. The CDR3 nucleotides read TGTGCCAGCAAGGAGGAAGTTGAAGCTTTCTTT.

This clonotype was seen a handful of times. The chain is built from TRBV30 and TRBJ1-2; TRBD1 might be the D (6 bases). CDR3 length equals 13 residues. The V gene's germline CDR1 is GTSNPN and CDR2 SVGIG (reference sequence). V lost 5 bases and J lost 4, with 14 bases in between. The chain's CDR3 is CAWGGGFGYGYTF. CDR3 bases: TGTGCCTGGGGAGGGGGGTTCGGCTATGGCTACACCTTC.

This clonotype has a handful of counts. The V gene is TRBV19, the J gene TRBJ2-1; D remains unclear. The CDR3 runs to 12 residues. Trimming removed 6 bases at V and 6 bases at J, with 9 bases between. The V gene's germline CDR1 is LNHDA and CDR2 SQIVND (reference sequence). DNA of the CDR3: TGTGCCAGTAGCCTATCGTTCAATGAGCAGTTCTTC. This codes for CASSLSFNEQFF. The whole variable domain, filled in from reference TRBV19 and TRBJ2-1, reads DGGITQSPKYLFRKEGQNVTLSCEQNLNHDAMYWYRQDPGQGLRLIYYSQIVNDFQKGDIAEGYSVSREKKESFPLTVTSAQKNPTAFYLCASSLSFNEQFFGPGTRLTVL.

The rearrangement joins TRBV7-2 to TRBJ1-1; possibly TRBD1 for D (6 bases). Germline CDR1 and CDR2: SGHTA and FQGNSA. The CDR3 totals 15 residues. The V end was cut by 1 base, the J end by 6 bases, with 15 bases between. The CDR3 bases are TGTGCCAGCAGCTTAGTGGCAGGGGTGGAGGCTGAAGCTTTCTTT. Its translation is CASSLVAGVEAEAFF.